This is a list of T cell receptor beta chains from one sample in a study of T-cell memory formation after mild COVID-19. TCRdb reprocessed the 5' RACE reads with MiXCR, giving one entry per CDR3 protein. The data contain about 240,000 distinct CDR3 sequences, 8% to 9.5% of them singletons. Material for sequencing was PBMCs or a T cell subset sorted from them (not recorded which). The receptors originated from a man between 18 and 29 years old who had mild COVID-19 (a few samples of this study predate the infection). Cell type and time point are not known. Both conserved end residues are part of each CDR3. The D gene is left open where the match is weak. Clone size is shown for a subset of rows, as once, few, many or a class of expanded clone.

J gene: TRBJ2-1
clone size: many
D gene: .
CDR3 length: 13
V gene: TRBV7-3
CDR3 DNA: TGTGCCAGCAGCTTAACAAGCTACAATGAGCAGTTCTTC
CDR3 protein: CASSLTSYNEQFF

J gene: TRBJ2-1
clone size: few
D gene: TRBD1
CDR3 length: 16
V gene: TRBV15
CDR3 DNA: TGTGCCACCAGCAGAGTTAGGCCAGGGGGATTCAATGAGCAGTTCTTC
CDR3 protein: CATSRVRPGGFNEQFF

J gene: TRBJ2-5
clone size: many
D gene: TRBD2
CDR3 length: 16
V gene: TRBV7-2
CDR3 DNA: TGTGCCAGCAGCTTTCCGAGACTAGCGGGGCAAGAGACCCAGTACTTC
CDR3 protein: CASSFPRLAGQETQYF

J gene: TRBJ2-1
clone size: few
D gene: .
CDR3 length: 15
V gene: TRBV7-9
CDR3 DNA: TGTGCCAGCAGCCCAGACGGGGGCCCCTACAATGAGCAGTTCTTC
CDR3 protein: CASSPDGGPYNEQFF

J gene: TRBJ2-2
clone size: many
D gene: .
CDR3 length: 12
V gene: TRBV6-5
CDR3 DNA: TGTGCCAGCAGTTTCTACGGCGGGGAGCTGTTTTTT
CDR3 protein: CASSFYGGELFF

J gene: TRBJ1-1
clone size: few
D gene: .
CDR3 length: 16
V gene: TRBV28
CDR3 DNA: TGTGCCAGCAGCTTCCCCCGTGCGGGGAGACACACTGAAGCTTTCTTT
CDR3 protein: CASSFPRAGRHTEAFF

J gene: TRBJ1-2
clone size: .
D gene: TRBD1
CDR3 length: 13
V gene: TRBV5-1
CDR3 DNA: TGCGCCAGCAGCTGGACAGGGCCCTATGGCTACACCTTC
CDR3 protein: CASSWTGPYGYTF

J gene: TRBJ2-5
clone size: few
D gene: .
CDR3 length: 15
V gene: TRBV7-2
CDR3 DNA: TGTGCCAGCAGCCAAGTCCCAGGACACCAAGAGACCCAGTACTTC
CDR3 protein: CASSQVPGHQETQYF

J gene: TRBJ2-7
clone size: many
D gene: .
CDR3 length: 13
V gene: TRBV5-6
CDR3 DNA: TGTGCCAGCAGCTTGGGCAGTCCTTACGAGCAGTACTTC
CDR3 protein: CASSLGSPYEQYF

J gene: TRBJ1-2
clone size: few
D gene: .
CDR3 length: 15
V gene: TRBV7-2
CDR3 DNA: TGTGCCAGCAGCCTTGGGGACGGTCGTTCCTATGGCTACACCTTC
CDR3 protein: CASSLGDGRSYGYTF

J gene: TRBJ2-5
clone size: .
D gene: .
CDR3 length: 14
V gene: TRBV3-1
CDR3 DNA: TGTGCCAGCAGCCAGGGAGCGGGTTGGGAGACCCAGTACTTC
CDR3 protein: CASSQGAGWETQYF

J gene: TRBJ2-2
clone size: .
D gene: .
CDR3 length: 17
V gene: TRBV9
CDR3 DNA: TGTGCCAGCAGCGTAGCGGGTGGGGGCGCCGTTACCGGGGAGCTGTTTTTT
CDR3 protein: CASSVAGGGAVTGELFF

J gene: TRBJ1-1
clone size: few
D gene: .
CDR3 length: 14
V gene: TRBV5-1
CDR3 DNA: TGCGCCAGCAGCTTGGGCTACGGTAACACTGAAGCTTTCTTT
CDR3 protein: CASSLGYGNTEAFF

J gene: TRBJ2-3
clone size: few
D gene: .
CDR3 length: 14
V gene: TRBV7-3
CDR3 DNA: TGTGCCAGCAGCTTAACCCGGGACGCCGATACGCAGTATTTT
CDR3 protein: CASSLTRDADTQYF

J gene: TRBJ2-3
clone size: few
D gene: .
CDR3 length: 14
V gene: TRBV6-5
CDR3 DNA: TGTGCCAGCAGGTGGAAGGGGGTCGCAGATACGCAGTATTTT
CDR3 protein: CASRWKGVADTQYF

J gene: TRBJ1-6
clone size: .
D gene: .
CDR3 length: 14
V gene: TRBV7-2
CDR3 DNA: TGTGCCAGCAGCTTCCTGGACAGTTTGGCACCCCTCCACTTT
CDR3 protein: CASSFLDSLAPLHF

J gene: TRBJ2-1
clone size: many
D gene: .
CDR3 length: 13
V gene: TRBV27
CDR3 DNA: TGTGCCAGCAGTGACACGTTCGGCAATGAGCAGTTCTTC
CDR3 protein: CASSDTFGNEQFF

J gene: TRBJ1-4
clone size: .
D gene: .
CDR3 length: 14
V gene: TRBV5-4
CDR3 DNA: TGTGCCAGCAGCTTGCGTCAGGGCTCGGAAAAACTGTTTTTT
CDR3 protein: CASSLRQGSEKLFF

J gene: TRBJ1-5
clone size: .
D gene: .
CDR3 length: 18
V gene: TRBV6-2/TRBV6-3
CDR3 DNA: TGTGCCAGCAGTTCGGGACTCCTTGCCCAGACCAGCAATCAGCCCCAGCATTTT
CDR3 protein: CASSSGLLAQTSNQPQHF

J gene: TRBJ2-7
clone size: .
D gene: TRBD1
CDR3 length: 14
V gene: TRBV5-1
CDR3 DNA: TGCGCCAGCAGCAAAGGACAGGGTTCGGGCGAGCAGTACTTC
CDR3 protein: CASSKGQGSGEQYF

J gene: TRBJ2-2
clone size: few
D gene: TRBD1
CDR3 length: 16
V gene: TRBV4-1
CDR3 DNA: TGCGCCAGCAGCCAAGGGGACAGGGTTGACCCCGGGGAGCTGTTTTTT
CDR3 protein: CASSQGDRVDPGELFF

J gene: TRBJ2-3
clone size: .
D gene: .
CDR3 length: 13
V gene: TRBV6-5
CDR3 DNA: TGTGCCAGCAGTTACTCTAGCCCAGATACGCAGTATTTT
CDR3 protein: CASSYSSPDTQYF

J gene: TRBJ1-5
clone size: few
D gene: .
CDR3 length: 14
V gene: TRBV4-2
CDR3 DNA: TGTGCCAGCAGCCAAGTGGGAAGAAATCAGCCCCAGCATTTT
CDR3 protein: CASSQVGRNQPQHF

J gene: TRBJ1-4
clone size: many
D gene: .
CDR3 length: 13
V gene: TRBV7-8
CDR3 DNA: TGTGCCAGCACCATTCAGCCTAATGAAAAACTGTTTTTT
CDR3 protein: CASTIQPNEKLFF

J gene: TRBJ2-7
clone size: .
D gene: .
CDR3 length: 12
V gene: TRBV11-2
CDR3 DNA: TGTGCCAGCAGCCTAACAGGGACCGAGCAGTACTTC
CDR3 protein: CASSLTGTEQYF

J gene: TRBJ2-5
clone size: .
D gene: .
CDR3 length: 14
V gene: TRBV5-4
CDR3 DNA: TGTGCCAGCAGCTTGATGGGGGGAAGGGAGACCCAGTACTTC
CDR3 protein: CASSLMGGRETQYF

J gene: TRBJ2-3
clone size: .
D gene: TRBD2
CDR3 length: 15
V gene: TRBV20-1
CDR3 DNA: TGCAGTGCAGAGGCGATAGCGGGGGTGGTAGATACGCAGTATTTT
CDR3 protein: CSAEAIAGVVDTQYF

J gene: TRBJ1-5
clone size: .
D gene: .
CDR3 length: 13
V gene: TRBV12-3/TRBV12-4
CDR3 DNA: TGTGCCAGCAGTTCCCAAGAACTCCAGCCCCAGCATTTT
CDR3 protein: CASSSQELQPQHF

J gene: TRBJ2-2
clone size: .
D gene: TRBD1
CDR3 length: 14
V gene: TRBV7-9
CDR3 DNA: TGTGCCAGCAGCGACGGGACAGCCACCGGGGAGCTGTTTTTT
CDR3 protein: CASSDGTATGELFF

J gene: TRBJ2-5
clone size: many
D gene: .
CDR3 length: 15
V gene: TRBV12-3/TRBV12-4
CDR3 DNA: TGTGCCAGCACCGTGGGCGGCTCATACCAAGAGACCCAGTACTTC
CDR3 protein: CASTVGGSYQETQYF